Below are 32 T cell receptor beta chains sequenced from a single sample in a study of patients and donors after allogeneic stem cell transplantation. MiXCR was run by TCRdb on the RT-PCR reads, yielding one entry per CDR3 protein. The table lists 800,000 to 1,000,000 distinct CDR3 sequences, roughly 18% of them singletons. Sequencing was performed on blood, either unsorted or a sorted T cell fraction (not recorded which). All receptors derive from a human donor who was either an allogeneic HSCT recipient or a stem cell or donor lymphocyte infusion donor (not recorded which). It is not recorded whose cells these are; they may come from a transplant donor.

The chain couples TRBV27 to TRBJ1-2, with D hard to call. V lost 2 bases to trimming and J lost 13 bases, with 20 bases between them. Per germline, CDR1 MNHEY and CDR2 SMNVEV (reference sequence). The CDR3 loop spans 14 amino acids. The CDR3 coding sequence is TGTGCCAGCAGTTTAAGCGCCGGTGAGCCTCGTGCCACCTTC. Protein: CASSLSAGEPRATF.

The chain joins TRBV20-1 to TRBJ2-1; the D gene is possibly TRBD2 (6 bases). CDR1 and CDR2 from the germline V gene are DFQATT and SNEGSKA (reference sequence). Trimming shortened V by 0 bases and J by 3 bases, and 15 bases separated the two germline ends. The CDR3 is 16 residues long. Written as DNA, the CDR3 is TGCAGTGCTAGAGATCAGGGCGGAGGGATCTACAATGAGCAGTTCTTC. It translates to CSARDQGGGIYNEQFF.

This chain connects TRBV29-1 to TRBJ2-5; D not resolved. V was pared by 4 bases and J by 1 base, with 19 bases between. The CDR3 extends over 16 amino acids. Per germline, CDR1 SQVTM and CDR2 ANQGSEA. CDR3 in amino acids: CSVGWRQGGFQETQYF. CDR3 nucleotides: TGCAGCGTTGGGTGGAGACAAGGTGGATTCCAAGAGACCCAGTACTTC. The full variable domain, with the rest looked up from reference TRBV29-1 and TRBJ2-5, is SAVISQKPSRDICQRGTSLTIQCQVDSQVTMMFWYRQQPGQSLTLIATANQGSEATYESGFVIDKFPISRPNLTFSTLTVSNMSPEDSSIYLCSVGWRQGGFQETQYFGPGTRLLVL.

The genes are TRBV6-5 and TRBJ2-1; D is perhaps TRBD2 (6 bases). The CDR3 consists of 14 residues. V was shortened by 2 bases and J by 6 bases, with 11 bases between the two germline ends. Germline V gene sequence: CDR1 MNHEY, CDR2 SVGAGI. CDR3 region: CASSYARTINEQFF. The CDR3 DNA follows: TGTGCCAGCAGTTACGCCAGGACTATCAATGAGCAGTTCTTC.

This rearrangement joins TRBV2 to TRBJ2-1; D is undetermined. The germline CDR1 and CDR2 sequences are SNHLY and FYNNEI. V was pared by 9 bases and J by 5 bases, with 8 bases between. The CDR3 runs 11 residues. CDR3 nucleotide sequence: TGTGCCAGGAAGTTACACAATGAGCAGTTCTTC. It yields the protein CARKLHNEQFF.

The sample holds a few counts of this clonotype. The V call is TRBV3-1, the J call TRBJ2-7; D not resolved. Trimming left V 0 bases short and J 3 bases short, with 12 bases between. Germline V lookup: CDR1 LGHDT, CDR2 YNNKEL (reference sequence). This CDR3 has 15 residues. CDR3 nucleotides: TGTGCCAGCAGCCAAGAGCTCACAGCCCTCTACGAGCAGTACTTC. Protein product: CASSQELTALYEQYF.

Many counts were recorded for this clonotype. The chain employs TRBV29-1 and TRBJ1-6; 7 bases agree with TRBD1. The CDR3 is 13 amino acids. Germline CDR1 is SQVTM and CDR2 is ANQGSEA. With V trimmed by 6 bases and J by 7 bases, 6 bases remained unmatched. The CDR3 DNA sequence: TGCAGCGTGTCCTGGGACAGAAATTCACCCCTCCACTTT. It encodes CSVSWDRNSPLHF. Full variable domain (rest looked up from reference TRBV29-1 and TRBJ1-6): SAVISQKPSRDICQRGTSLTIQCQVDSQVTMMFWYRQQPGQSLTLIATANQGSEATYESGFVIDKFPISRPNLTFSTLTVSNMSPEDSSIYLCSVSWDRNSPLHFGNGTRLTVT.

This clonotype was seen only a few times. The chain uses TRBV5-1 and TRBJ2-1, with a weak D call TRBD2 (6 bases). The V and J ends lost 3 bases and 6 bases respectively, with 16 bases between them. The length of the CDR3 is 15 residues. The germline V gene has CDR1 SGHRS and CDR2 YFSETQ. The chain's CDR3 is CASSSVAAFSNEQFF. In nucleotides, the CDR3 is TGCGCCAGCAGCTCCGTAGCGGCATTTAGCAATGAGCAGTTCTTC. Based on the CDR3 plus reference TRBV5-1 and TRBJ2-1, the full variable domain is KAGVTQTPRYLIKTRGQQVTLSCSPISGHRSVSWYQQTPGQGLQFLFEYFSETQRNKGNFPGRFSGRQFSNSRSEMNVSTLELGDSALYLCASSSVAAFSNEQFFGPGTRLTVL.

This clonotype was seen more than once but under ten times. V gene TRBV11-2 combines with J gene TRBJ2-1; weak D call: TRBD2 (5 bases). Deletions cut 5 bases from V and 4 bases from J, with 12 bases between. The CDR3 is 14 amino acids. Looked up from germline, CDR1 is SGHAT and CDR2 is FQNNGV. In DNA, the CDR3 is TGTGCCAGCAGCATTTTCGGGATGTACAATGAGCAGTTCTTC. Translating it yields CASSIFGMYNEQFF.

The chain carries TRBV27 and TRBJ1-4; 9 nucleotides align to TRBD1. CDR1 and CDR2 (germline): MNHEY, SMNVEV (reference sequence). V dropped 2 bases and J dropped 10; count of bases not matched to a gene: 8. The CDR3 is made up of 15 amino acids. The chain's CDR3 is CASSLEDRGTRKLFF. The CDR3 nucleotides are TGTGCCAGCAGTTTAGAGGACAGGGGAACTCGAAAACTGTTTTTT.

The chain recombines TRBV6-1 with TRBJ1-2; TRBD1 matches at 10 bases. The germline CDR1 and CDR2 sequences are MNHNS and SASEGT. V shed 8 bases and J 6 bases; nucleotides not matched to a gene: 9. The CDR3 extends over 14 amino acids. The DNA of the CDR3 is TGTGCCAGCTACCCCGGGACAGGGGTAGATGGCTACACCTTC. Translating it yields CASYPGTGVDGYTF.

The V call is TRBV20-1, the J call TRBJ2-4, with TRBD2 matching 10 bases. V shed 5 bases and J 0 bases; nucleotides not matched to a gene: 13. Per germline, CDR1 DFQATT and CDR2 SNEGSKA (reference sequence). The CDR3 extends over 18 amino acids. CDR3 DNA sequence: TGCAGTGCTCTCAAGGCAGCGGGGGGGCAGGTAGCCAAAAACATTCAGTACTTC. It yields the protein CSALKAAGGQVAKNIQYF.

This clonotype was seen only a few times. The rearrangement joins TRBV18 to TRBJ2-7; unclear D gene. Germline lookup yields CDR1 KGHSH and CDR2 LQKENI. Deletions cut 0 bases from V and 3 bases from J, with 6 bases between. This CDR3 contains 13 residues. CDR3 bases: TGTGCCAGCTCACCACCTTCTCTCTACGAGCAGTACTTC. The encoded protein is CASSPPSLYEQYF.

This chain links TRBV4-2 with TRBJ1-2, with a weak D call TRBD1 (6 bases). The CDR3 length is 18 residues. V lost 0 bases, J lost 4 bases, and 21 bases lay in between. Germline assignment: CDR1 LGHNA and CDR2 YNFKEQ. CDR3 residues: CASSQDLGRGSLSYGYTF. The CDR3 region has the DNA TGTGCCAGCAGCCAAGATTTGGGCAGGGGATCGCTAAGCTATGGCTACACCTTC.

The CDR3 bases are TGTGCCAGCAGCTTCATCCGGACCCCCGGGGGGGAGCTGTTTTTT. Its protein is CASSFIRTPGGELFF. The chain uses TRBV7-2 and TRBJ2-2; D is unresolved. This CDR3 has 15 residues. V lost 3 bases to trimming and J lost 8 bases, with 16 bases between them. Germline V gene sequence: CDR1 SGHTA, CDR2 FQGNSA.

The chain uses TRBV5-1 and TRBJ2-2; 9 bases map to TRBD1. Germline assignment: CDR1 SGHRS and CDR2 YFSETQ. The CDR3 extends over 16 amino acids. V was clipped by 4 bases and J by 5 bases; unmatched bases: 9. The CDR3 protein is CASSERVTGGTGELFF. CDR3 nucleotides: TGCGCCAGCAGCGAGAGGGTGACAGGGGGAACCGGGGAGCTGTTTTTT.

This chain links TRBV7-9 with TRBJ2-7; D remains ambiguous. The V gene lost 2 bases and the J gene lost 4 bases, with 12 bases spanning the gap. Germline V gives CDR1 SEHNR, CDR2 FQNEAQ (reference sequence). The CDR3 consists of 14 residues. CDR3 coding DNA: TGTGCCAGCAGCTTACGGCAGAGATCTTACGAGCAGTACTTC. As protein: CASSLRQRSYEQYF.

This chain connects TRBV11-2 to TRBJ1-1; D is uncertain. Germline CDR1 reads SGHAT; CDR2 reads FQNNGV. Trimming removed 3 bases at V and 1 base at J, with 9 bases between. CDR3 length: 14 amino acids. In nucleotides, the CDR3 is TGTGCCAGCAGCTTCCAGGCGACGAACACTGAAGCTTTCTTT. Translated, it gives CASSFQATNTEAFF. The complete variable domain, with remaining parts taken from reference TRBV11-2 and TRBJ1-1, reads EAGVAQSPRYKIIEKRQSVAFWCNPISGHATLYWYQQILGQGPKLLIQFQNNGVVDDSQLPKDRFSAERLKGVDSTLKIQPAKLEDSAVYLCASSFQATNTEAFFGQGTRLTVV.

The chain joins TRBV9 to TRBJ2-1, with D tentatively TRBD1 (5 bases). Germline lookup yields CDR1 SGDLS and CDR2 YYNGEE. The ends were cut back, 1 base at V and 4 bases at J, with 12 bases in the middle. The CDR3 has 15 residues. The chain's CDR3 is CASSVSGQLYNEQFF. CDR3 coding DNA: TGTGCCAGCAGCGTATCAGGACAACTGTACAATGAGCAGTTCTTC.

The chain links TRBV15 to TRBJ2-3; D is unclear. Germline CDR1 reads LNHNV; CDR2 reads YYDKDF (reference sequence). Trimming removed 0 bases at V and 5 bases at J, with 6 bases between. The CDR3 is made up of 13 amino acids. The CDR3 sequence: CATSRDLEDTQYF. The CDR3 nucleotides read TGTGCCACCAGCAGAGATTTGGAAGATACGCAGTATTTT.

The CDR3 DNA sequence: TGTGCCAGCATCAAGGAGTTTAGCTCCTACAATGAGCAGTTCTTC. Translating gives CASIKEFSSYNEQFF. This chain joins TRBV6-1 and TRBJ2-1; D remains ambiguous. Trimming removed 7 bases from V and 0 bases from J, with 13 bases in between. Per the germline V gene, CDR1 is MNHNS and CDR2 is SASEGT. This CDR3 contains 15 residues.

There are a few counts of this clonotype. The chain recombines TRBV27 with TRBJ2-7; no firm D call. From germline, CDR1 is MNHEY and CDR2 SMNVEV (reference sequence). V lost 2 bases to trimming and J lost 3 bases, with 17 bases between them. The CDR3 is 16 residues long. The CDR3, as DNA: TGTGCCAGCAGTTTAACGACGCCGGTACAGTTCTACGAGCAGTACTTC. The encoded protein is CASSLTTPVQFYEQYF.

J is TRBJ1-2 and V is TRBV15, with D possibly TRBD1 on 5 matching bases. The CDR3 length is 15 residues. Deletions cut 9 bases from V and 4 bases from J, with 21 bases between. The germline V gene has CDR1 LNHNV and CDR2 YYDKDF (reference sequence). This CDR3 reads CATTAVGTGIYGYTF. The DNA for the CDR3 is TGTGCCACTACCGCCGTAGGGACGGGGATCTATGGCTACACCTTC.

The sample holds many counts of this clonotype. The chain employs TRBV7-9 and TRBJ2-1; 11 bases align to TRBD2. V was clipped by 5 bases and J by 3 bases; unmatched bases: 6. CDR1 SEHNR and CDR2 FQNEAQ come from the germline V gene (reference sequence). The CDR3 loop spans 16 amino acids. The CDR3, as DNA: TGTGCCAGCAGCCTCCGACTAGCGGGGAACTACAATGAGCAGTTCTTC. Translated: CASSLRLAGNYNEQFF.

The chain joins TRBV19 to TRBJ2-1, with 10 nucleotides matching TRBD2. The CDR3 sequence is 15 residues long. Trimming at V came to 4 bases and at J to 4 bases, leaving 4 bases not matched to a gene. Germline CDR1 is LNHDA and CDR2 is SQIVND (reference sequence). In DNA, the CDR3 is TGTGCCAGTAGTAGAGCGGGAGGGCAGTACAATGAGCAGTTCTTC. Translating it yields CASSRAGGQYNEQFF.

This clonotype was recorded a few times. V and J are TRBV28 and TRBJ2-3; no firm D call. This CDR3 is 16 amino acids long. The germline V and J ends were trimmed by 6 bases and 1 base, with 17 bases remaining between them. Germline-derived CDR1 and CDR2 are MDHEN and SYDVKM. As DNA, the CDR3 is TGTGCCAGCAGGCAACCGGGTCGTTCGGGCACAGATACGCAGTATTTT. Translated, it gives CASRQPGRSGTDTQYF.

The J gene is TRBJ2-3, the V gene TRBV6-5; D remains ambiguous. The CDR3 runs to 12 residues. The germline gives CDR1 MNHEY, CDR2 SVGAGI. Between the trimmed V and J ends, which lost 8 bases and 0 bases, there was a span of 6 bases. CDR3 DNA: TGTGCCAGCGCAGCGAGCACAGATACGCAGTATTTT. Protein: CASAASTDTQYF.

This clonotype was observed a handful of times. The V and J genes are TRBV6-1 and TRBJ1-6; 7 nucleotides agree with TRBD1. The CDR3 length is 16 residues. With 6 bases clipped from V and 7 bases from J, the junction kept 12 bases outside the gene matches. Looked up from germline, CDR1 is MNHNS and CDR2 is SASEGT. The CDR3 protein is CASSETGSVGNSPLHF. The CDR3 DNA is TGTGCCAGCAGCGAGACAGGGTCGGTGGGGAATTCACCCCTCCACTTT.

The chain has TRBV4-1 and TRBJ1-3; unclear D gene. The CDR3 is 14 residues long. Looked up from germline, CDR1 is MGHRA and CDR2 is YSYEKL. Trimming took 0 bases from V and 4 from J, leaving 7 bases between them. The CDR3 coding sequence is TGCGCCAGCAGCCAAGAGTCCCTAGGAAACACCATATATTTT. This translates into CASSQESLGNTIYF.

This clonotype was detected a few times. V and J are TRBV5-1 and TRBJ2-1; TRBD2 might be the D (6 bases). Deletions cut 0 bases from V and 3 bases from J, with 10 bases between. Per germline, CDR1 SGHRS and CDR2 YFSETQ. The length of the CDR3 is 15 residues. CDR3 loop: CASSLVAANYNEQFF. In DNA form, the CDR3 reads TGCGCCAGCAGCTTGGTAGCGGCTAACTACAATGAGCAGTTCTTC.

The chain recombines TRBV4-3 with TRBJ1-4, with 9 bases identical to TRBD1. The CDR3 is 14 amino acids. Germline V lookup: CDR1 LGHNA, CDR2 YSLEER. V was pared by 4 bases and J by 5 bases, with 2 bases of the junction left unmatched. The CDR3 is CASSRTGVNEKLFF. CDR3 nucleotide sequence: TGCGCCAGCAGCCGGACAGGGGTAAATGAAAAACTGTTTTTT.

This chain connects TRBV21-1 to TRBJ2-7; TRBD2, the D gene given by the table, was not confirmed from the DNA. TRBV21-1 is described as a pseudogene. This CDR3 has 18 amino acids. The CDR3 nucleotides read TGTGCCAGCAGCAAAGAGTCCCGGATCGGTAAAAGCTCCTACGAGCAGTACTTC. Protein: CASSKESRIGKSSYEQYF.